At least ten counts were recorded for the clone carrying this TCR beta chain. The data stem from a study of patients and donors after allogeneic stem cell transplantation. The germline CDR1 and CDR2 sequences are DFQATT and SNEGSKA (reference sequence). The V and J ends lost 4 bases and 5 bases, in that order; junction bases with no gene match: 13. The CDR3 contains 15 residues. One entry per CDR3 protein, called by TCRdb with MiXCR from the RT-PCR reads. In the table there are over 5,500 distinct CDR3 sequences, roughly 13% of which are singletons. Sequenced: blood, either unsorted or a sorted T cell fraction (not recorded which). The rearrangement joins TRBV20-1 to TRBJ1-2; 7 nucleotides agree with TRBD1. The source of this sequence is a human donor who was either an allogeneic HSCT recipient or a stem cell or donor lymphocyte infusion donor (not recorded which). It is not recorded whose cells these are; they may come from a transplant donor. The CDR3 nucleotides are TGCAGTGCTACCCCCCTGACAGGGTCTTCGTATGGCTACACCTTC. Protein product: CSATPLTGSSYGYTF.